What follows describes a single T cell receptor (beta chain). The antigen is not known. Each donor was nominally healthy when sampled (though unrecorded immune exposures were likely). The data stem from a study of cytomegalovirus exposure and HLA in healthy donors. The study, taken as a whole, reports: Sequence variants that were highly shared formed a cluster that was likely a sequencing artifact.

Germline V gives CDR1 LNHNV, CDR2 YYDKDF (reference sequence). Trimming removed 1 base from V and 5 bases from J; junction bases left unmatched: 7. This CDR3 is built from 15 residues. This PCR relied on a set of 60 Vbeta primers and 13 Jbeta primers. The method was immunoSEQ multiplex PCR; TCRdb's version includes in-frame clones alone and lacks a portion of them. Listed are roughly 55,000 clones; 11% falls within the top ten. Sequencing was done on a sample of PBMCs. This receptor was obtained from a woman in her fifties or sixties in good health and CMV-seropositive. The rearrangement joins TRBV15 to TRBJ1-2; 7 bases fit TRBD1. CDR3 sequence (DNA): TGTGCCACCAGCAGAGGGGGACAGCGGCTTTATGGCTACACCTTC. Protein sequence: CATSRGGQRLYGYTF.